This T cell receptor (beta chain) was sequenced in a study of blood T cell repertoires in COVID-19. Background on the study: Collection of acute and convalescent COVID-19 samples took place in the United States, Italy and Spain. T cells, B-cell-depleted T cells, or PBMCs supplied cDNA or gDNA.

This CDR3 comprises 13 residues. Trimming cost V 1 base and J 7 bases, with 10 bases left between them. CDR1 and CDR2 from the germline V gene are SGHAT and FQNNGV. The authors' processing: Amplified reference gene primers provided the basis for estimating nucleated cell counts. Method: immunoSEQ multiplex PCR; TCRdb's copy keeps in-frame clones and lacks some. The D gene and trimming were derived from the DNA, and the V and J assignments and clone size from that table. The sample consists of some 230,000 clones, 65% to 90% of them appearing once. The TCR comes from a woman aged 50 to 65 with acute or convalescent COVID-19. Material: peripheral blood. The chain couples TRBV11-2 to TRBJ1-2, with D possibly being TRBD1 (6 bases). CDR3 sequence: CASSLGTDFGYTF. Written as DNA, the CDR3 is TGTGCCAGCAGCTTAGGGACAGATTTTGGCTACACCTTC.